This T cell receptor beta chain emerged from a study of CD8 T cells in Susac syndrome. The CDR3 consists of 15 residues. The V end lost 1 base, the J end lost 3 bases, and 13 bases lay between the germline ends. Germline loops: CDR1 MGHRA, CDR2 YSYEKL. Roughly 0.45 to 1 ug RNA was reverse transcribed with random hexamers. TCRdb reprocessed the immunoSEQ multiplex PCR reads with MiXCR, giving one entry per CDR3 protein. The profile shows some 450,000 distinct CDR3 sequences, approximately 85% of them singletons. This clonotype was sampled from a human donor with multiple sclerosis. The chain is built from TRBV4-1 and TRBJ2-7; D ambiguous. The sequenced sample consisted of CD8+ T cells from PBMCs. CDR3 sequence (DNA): TGCGCCAGCAGCCAAGGGGTAGCAGACAACTACGAGCAGTACTTC. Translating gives CASSQGVADNYEQYF.